This T cell receptor (beta chain) was identified in a study of T cell repertoires in cytomegalovirus infection. One entry per CDR3 protein results from TCRdb running MiXCR on the reads. The sample records 150,000 or so distinct CDR3 sequences, around a quarter being singletons. V gave up 10 bases and J gave up 3 bases, with 16 bases separating them. Germline V lookup: CDR1 ENHRY, CDR2 SYGVKD. The CDR3 spans 14 residues. The sample comprised PBMCs. This chain links TRBV10-3 with TRBJ1-5, with D tentatively TRBD1 (6 bases). The sequence derives from a human donor in good health (CMV status not recorded). Some clones in this sample may be carry-over from other donors' samples. The CDR3 DNA follows: TGTGCCACCTCACGGGGGACACTCAATCAGCCCCAGCATTTT. Amino acids: CATSRGTLNQPQHF.